This TCR beta chain is drawn from a study of blood T cells in healthy people across ages. Study outcomes and limitations: TCR beta diversity, measured per million T cells, fell in a roughly linear way with age.

Germline CDR1 reads SGHTA; CDR2 reads FQGNSA. The CDR3 length is 14 residues. With a J-beta primer mix and a sample-barcoded 5' primer, a second PCR ran 7 to 11 cycles. TCRdb analysed the 5' RACE reads with MiXCR anew, one entry per CDR3 protein. Of just under 550,000 distinct CDR3 sequences listed, 24% were seen once; the top ten hold just under 9%. As for this clonotype: Antigen: not known.

This same sample was also part of a study on T cells of mothers and their children. That source adds: The shaping of TCR recombination output by thymic selection is similar in related and unrelated pairs.

The TCR originated in a boy younger than 18 in good health. The chain links TRBV7-2 to TRBJ2-5, with a possible D match to TRBD2 (7 bases). The DNA end favors TRBJ2-1, so the J call may be wrong. The sequencing sample was made of blood. The CDR3 region is CASSSQGGIDEQFF. The CDR3 nucleotides read TGTGCCAGCAGCTCACAGGGAGGGATCGATGAGCAGTTCTTC.